Given below is one T cell receptor (beta chain) in context. Libraries were prepared by immunoSEQ multiplex PCR; TCRdb keeps only in-frame clonotypes and omits some of them. The table shows about 10,000 clones, with about three quarters occurring only once. The V gene's germline CDR1 is GTSNPN and CDR2 SVGIG (reference sequence). Trimming took 2 bases from V and 11 from J, leaving 27 bases between them. The CDR3 extends over 16 amino acids. The sample is drawn from a study of chemoradiotherapy in HPV16-positive cancers. The sample in question was tumor tissue, obtained from a patient who underwent chemoradiotherapy. This chain joins TRBV30 and TRBJ1-1, with D possibly TRBD1 on 5 matching bases. The sequence came from a human donor with HPV-associated anogenital cancer. CDR3 in amino acids: CAWSTPPRGSEKRAFF. Here the CDR3 DNA reads TGTGCCTGGAGTACCCCACCAAGGGGCTCGGAAAAGAGGGCTTTCTTT.